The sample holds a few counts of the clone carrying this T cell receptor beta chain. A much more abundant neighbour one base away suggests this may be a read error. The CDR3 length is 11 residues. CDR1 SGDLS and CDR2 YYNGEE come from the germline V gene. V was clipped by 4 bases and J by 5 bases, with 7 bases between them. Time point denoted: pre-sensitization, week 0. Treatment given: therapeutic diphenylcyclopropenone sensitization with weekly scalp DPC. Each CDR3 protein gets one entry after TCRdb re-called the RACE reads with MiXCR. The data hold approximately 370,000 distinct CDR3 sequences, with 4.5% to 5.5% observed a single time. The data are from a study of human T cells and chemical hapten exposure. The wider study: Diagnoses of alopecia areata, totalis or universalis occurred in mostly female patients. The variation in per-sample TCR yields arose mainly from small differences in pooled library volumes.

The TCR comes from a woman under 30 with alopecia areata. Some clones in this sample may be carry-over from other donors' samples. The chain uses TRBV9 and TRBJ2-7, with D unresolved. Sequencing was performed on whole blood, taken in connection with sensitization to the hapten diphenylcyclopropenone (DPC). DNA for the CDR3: TGTGCCAGCAGCCCCGGGCACGAGCAGTACTTC. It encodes CASSPGHEQYF.